The 20 T cell receptor beta chains listed next were all sequenced from one sample in a study of neurological immune-mediated disorders. MiXCR, applied by TCRdb to the 5' RACE reads, yields one record per CDR3 protein. This table has about 58,000 distinct CDR3 sequences, 2% to 3% appearing once. The specimen was PBMCs. The source of these receptors is a man between 45 and 60 years old with multiple sclerosis.

This clonotype showed up many times. This sequence joins TRBV6-5 and TRBJ2-1, with 12 bases that match TRBD2. Germline V gene sequence: CDR1 MNHEY, CDR2 SVGAGI. J was trimmed by 3 bases and V by 2 bases; bases with no gene match: 5. This CDR3 spans 17 amino acids. As DNA, the CDR3 is TGTGCCAGCAGTTACCCGAGGACTAGCGGGGACTACAATGAGCAGTTCTTC. Its protein product is CASSYPRTSGDYNEQFF.

This clonotype has a count of ten or more. The chain has TRBV5-8 and TRBJ2-3; possibly TRBD1 or TRBD2 for D (5 bases each). The CDR3 is made up of 11 amino acids. Germline CDR1 is SGHTS and CDR2 is YDEGEE. Trimming shortened V by 8 bases and J by 1 base, and 5 bases separated the two germline ends. As DNA, the CDR3 is TGTGCCAGGGGGGGCACAGATACGCAGTATTTT. It encodes CARGGTDTQYF.

The table lists this clonotype with many counts. The genes are TRBV7-2 and TRBJ2-7, with D perhaps assigned TRBD1 or TRBD2 (5 bases each). Trimming stripped 4 bases from V and 1 base from J, with 14 bases between. From germline, CDR1 is SGHTA and CDR2 FQGNSA. CDR3 length: 15 residues. Here the CDR3 reads CASSSYSGRSYEQYF. As DNA, the CDR3 is TGTGCCAGCAGCTCATACTCGGGACGGTCCTACGAGCAGTACTTC.

This clonotype was detected many times. In DNA form, the CDR3 reads TGCGCCAGCAGCCAAGAACTGGGGACAGGTGGATCACCCCTCCACTTT. Translated: CASSQELGTGGSPLHF. The rearrangement joins TRBV4-3 to TRBJ1-6; TRBD1 matches 8 bases. V gave up 0 bases and J gave up 10 bases; unmatched junction bases: 8. The CDR3 extends over 16 amino acids. Germline assignment: CDR1 LGHNA and CDR2 YSLEER.

This clonotype was detected ten times or more. The chain employs TRBV20-1 and TRBJ1-6; weak D call: TRBD1 (5 bases). V was shortened by 2 bases and J by 1 base, with 9 bases between the two germline ends. Germline-derived CDR1 and CDR2 are DFQATT and SNEGSKA (reference sequence). The CDR3 has 15 amino acids. This CDR3 is CSARQQGSYNSPLHF. CDR3 DNA sequence: TGCAGTGCTAGACAGCAGGGTTCCTATAATTCACCCCTCCACTTT.

This clonotype has a handful of counts. This may be a read error: a much more frequent sequence differs by one nucleotide. This chain connects TRBV20-1 to TRBJ1-6; D is uncertain. CDR1 is DFQATT and CDR2 is SNEGSKA in the germline V gene (reference sequence). The CDR3 contains 14 residues. This CDR3 reads CSAPGFLDNSHLHF. CDR3 sequence (DNA): TGCAGTGCGCCCGGGTTTTTGGATAATTCACACCTCCACTTT.

This clonotype was observed many times. This chain connects TRBV27 to TRBJ2-3; D remains unclear. This CDR3 is 18 amino acids long. Germline-derived CDR1 and CDR2 are MNHEY and SMNVEV (reference sequence). V dropped 6 bases and J dropped 0 bases, with 22 bases sitting between them. The CDR3 bases are TGTGCCAGCAGACCGATTACAATACAGAAAGTGAGCACAGATACGCAGTATTTT. This translates into CASRPITIQKVSTDTQYF.

This clonotype was recorded at least ten times. This chain uses TRBV7-9 with TRBJ2-1; D is perhaps TRBD1 (6 bases). This CDR3 comprises 14 residues. Between the trimmed V and J ends, which lost 1 base and 8 bases, there was a span of 12 bases. Germline CDR1 is SEHNR and CDR2 is FQNEAQ (reference sequence). The chain's CDR3 is CASSLDTGSDEQFF. The CDR3 bases are TGTGCCAGCAGCTTAGATACAGGGTCCGATGAGCAGTTCTTC.

There are many counts of this clonotype. The V and J genes are TRBV6-6 and TRBJ2-2; 10 bases match TRBD2. The trim removed 2 bases at V and 5 bases at J, leaving 14 bases unmatched. Germline V gene lookup returns CDR1 MNHNY and CDR2 SVGAGI (reference sequence). This CDR3 has 19 amino acids. The CDR3 DNA reads as TGTGCCAGCAGTTACCTGCTAGCGGGGGCCATAGGGTGGACCGGGGAGCTGTTTTTT. Its translation: CASSYLLAGAIGWTGELFF.

This clonotype was observed many times. The chain has TRBV11-2 and TRBJ2-5; no definite D call. The V end was cut by 1 base, the J end by 4 bases, with 7 bases between. This CDR3 comprises 13 residues. In germline, CDR1 is SGHAT, CDR2 FQNNGV. In DNA, the CDR3 is TGTGCCAGCAGCTTAGGCCCAGGAGAGACCCAGTACTTC. Encoded protein: CASSLGPGETQYF.

The table lists this clonotype with many counts. The chain employs TRBV20-1 and TRBJ1-3; 8 bases line up with TRBD1. V trimming: 5 bases; J trimming: 3 bases; junction bases outside the gene matches: 6. This CDR3 contains 14 residues. CDR1 is DFQATT, CDR2 SNEGSKA, per germline (reference sequence). CDR3 sequence reads: CSACQGAGGNTIYF. CDR3 bases: TGCAGTGCTTGTCAGGGGGCGGGTGGAAACACCATATATTTT.

This clonotype has a count of ten or more. CDR3 bases: TGTGCCACCAGCAGAGAATCAGGGACAGTCTATGGCTACACCTTC. Its translation is CATSRESGTVYGYTF. The chain links TRBV15 to TRBJ1-2; 7 bases map to TRBD1. The CDR3 is 15 residues long. Germline lookup yields CDR1 LNHNV and CDR2 YYDKDF (reference sequence). V shed 0 bases and J 4 bases; nucleotides not matched to a gene: 5.

This clonotype has at least ten counts. The chain recombines TRBV20-1 with TRBJ1-2; D gene ambiguous. Per germline, CDR1 DFQATT and CDR2 SNEGSKA (reference sequence). V lost 0 bases to trimming and J lost 8 bases, with 16 bases between them. This CDR3 has 14 residues. CDR3 region: CSARDPRTGIGYTF. In nucleotides, the CDR3 is TGCAGTGCTAGAGACCCTCGGACGGGGATCGGCTACACCTTC.

This clonotype was counted at least ten times. The rearrangement links TRBV7-6 to TRBJ1-1; D gene uncertain. Trimming removed 4 bases at V and 5 bases at J, with 14 bases between. The length of the CDR3 is 14 residues. Germline V gene lookup returns CDR1 SGHVS and CDR2 FNYEAQ. CDR3 DNA sequence: TGTGCCAGCAGCTCCTTGGGAAGGGAAACTGAAGCTTTCTTT. Its protein is CASSSLGRETEAFF.

There are many counts of this clonotype. This rearrangement joins TRBV6-6 to TRBJ2-3; D remains unclear. Germline V gene lookup returns CDR1 MNHNY and CDR2 SVGAGI (reference sequence). The CDR3 has 11 amino acids. The V and J ends lost 5 bases and 5 bases respectively, with 5 bases between them. The CDR3 DNA is TGTGCCAGCAGTCCCCGAGATACGCAGTATTTT. Its translation is CASSPRDTQYF.

This clonotype appeared many times. The chain links TRBV12-3 or TRBV12-4 to TRBJ2-7; a possible D gene is TRBD1 (5 bases). V was trimmed by 2 bases and J by 6 bases, leaving 5 bases between them. The CDR3 is 11 residues long. The CDR3 DNA reads as TGTGCCAGCAGTTTACAGGGCGAGCAGTACTTC. Translation: CASSLQGEQYF.

This clonotype was counted many times. This sequence joins TRBV10-3 and TRBJ2-3; D assignment may be TRBD1 or TRBD2 (6 bases each). The CDR3 totals 15 residues. The V gene lost 2 bases and the J gene lost 2 bases, with 11 bases spanning the gap. Germline CDR1 and CDR2: ENHRY and SYGVKD. CDR3 in amino acids: CAISERGPPTDTQYF. CDR3 DNA: TGTGCCATCAGTGAGCGGGGGCCGCCCACAGATACGCAGTATTTT.

At least ten counts were recorded for this clonotype. The genes are TRBV12-3 or TRBV12-4 and TRBJ2-1; unclear D gene. The CDR3 has 16 residues. Trimming cost V 6 bases and J 6 bases, with 21 bases left between them. The CDR3 DNA follows: TGTGCCAGCAGCTTCCTCGGGCCGTTGGGCGTCAATGAGCAGTTCTTC. This translates into CASSFLGPLGVNEQFF.

This clonotype came up many times. The chain couples TRBV12-3 or TRBV12-4 to TRBJ2-1; weak D call: TRBD1 (6 bases). V lost 6 bases and J 0 bases, leaving 12 bases between the germline ends. This CDR3 has 15 residues. CDR3 bases: TGTGCCAGCAGCAACACAGGGCGCTCCTACAATGAGCAGTTCTTC. The encoded protein is CASSNTGRSYNEQFF.

This clonotype was seen many times. This sequence joins TRBV11-2 and TRBJ2-3; 9 nucleotides line up with TRBD1. Trimming took 1 base from V and 0 from J; bases not matched to a gene: 8. The CDR3 length is 18 residues. Germline values: CDR1 SGHAT, CDR2 FQNNGV. CDR3 DNA: TGTGCCAGCAGCTTAGGTAGAGGACAGGGGACTAGCACAGATACGCAGTATTTT. Its protein product is CASSLGRGQGTSTDTQYF.